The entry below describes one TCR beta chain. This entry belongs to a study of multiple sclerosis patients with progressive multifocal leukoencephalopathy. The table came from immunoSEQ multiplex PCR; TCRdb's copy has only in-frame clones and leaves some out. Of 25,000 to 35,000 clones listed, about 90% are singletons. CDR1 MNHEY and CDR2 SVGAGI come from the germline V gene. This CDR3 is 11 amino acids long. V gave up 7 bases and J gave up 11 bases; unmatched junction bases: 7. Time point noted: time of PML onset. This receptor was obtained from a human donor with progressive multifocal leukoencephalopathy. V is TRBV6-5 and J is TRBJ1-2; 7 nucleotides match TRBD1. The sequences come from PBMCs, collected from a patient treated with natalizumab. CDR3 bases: TGTGCCAGCATCGCGGGACAGCGATACACCTTC. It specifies CASIAGQRYTF.